Sequencing of this T cell receptor (beta chain) was carried out in a study of vaccination and CD4 T cells after COVID-19. The length of the CDR3 is 20 residues. Oncomine TCR Beta short-read sequencing was applied to DNA from cultured CD4+ T cells. TCRdb ran MiXCR on the PCR reads and lists one entry per CDR3 protein. In the table there are 28,000 or so distinct CDR3 sequences, about 40% of which are singletons. Comments on this clonotype: The antigen is undetermined.

Described treatment: roughly 11-day PBMC culture with coronavirus spike peptide pools or control peptides (ViraFEST assay). The source is a human donor who had recovered from COVID-19. Sequencing used CD4+ T cells from blood, cultured in vitro. This chain connects TRBV12-1 to TRBJ2-1; the table names TRBD2, a call not compared with the DNA. TRBV12-1 counts as a pseudogene. The CDR3 bases are TGTGCCAGCAGCTTGTATGTAAAAGGGAGATTAACCCAAATCTACAATGAGCAGTTCTTC. This codes for CASSLYVKGRLTQIYNEQFF.